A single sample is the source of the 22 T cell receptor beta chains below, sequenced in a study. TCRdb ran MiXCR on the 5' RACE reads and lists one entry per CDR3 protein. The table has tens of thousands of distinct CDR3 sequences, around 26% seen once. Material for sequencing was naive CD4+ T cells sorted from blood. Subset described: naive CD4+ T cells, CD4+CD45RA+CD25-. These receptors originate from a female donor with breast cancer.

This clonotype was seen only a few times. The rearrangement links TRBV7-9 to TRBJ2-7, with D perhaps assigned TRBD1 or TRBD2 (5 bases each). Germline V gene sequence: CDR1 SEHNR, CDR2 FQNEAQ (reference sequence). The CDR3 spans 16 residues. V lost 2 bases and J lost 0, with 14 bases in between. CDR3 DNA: TGTGCCAGCAGCTTATTTGGTAGGGGAGCCTCCTACGAGCAGTACTTC. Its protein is CASSLFGRGASYEQYF.

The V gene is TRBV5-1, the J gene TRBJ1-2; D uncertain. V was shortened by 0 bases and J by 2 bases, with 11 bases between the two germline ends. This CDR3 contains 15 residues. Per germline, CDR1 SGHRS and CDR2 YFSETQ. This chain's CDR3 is CASSLGQRTNYGYTF. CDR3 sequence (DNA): TGCGCCAGCAGCTTGGGCCAGCGAACAAACTATGGCTACACCTTC.

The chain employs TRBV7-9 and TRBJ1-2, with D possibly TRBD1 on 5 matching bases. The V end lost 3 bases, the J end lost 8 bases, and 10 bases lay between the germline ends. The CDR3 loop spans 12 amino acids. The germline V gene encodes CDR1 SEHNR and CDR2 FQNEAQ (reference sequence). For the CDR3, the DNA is TGTGCCAGCAGCTTCGAGGGGTCCGGCTACACCTTC. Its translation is CASSFEGSGYTF.

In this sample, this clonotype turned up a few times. The CDR3 reads CASSLRPRAGGVQETQYF. CDR3 nucleotide sequence: TGCGCCAGCAGCCTACGCCCACGGGCGGGGGGCGTGCAAGAGACCCAGTACTTC. The gene calls are TRBV5-1 and TRBJ2-5, with 8 bases fitting TRBD2. Germline V lookup: CDR1 SGHRS, CDR2 YFSETQ. The CDR3 runs to 18 residues. V was clipped by 4 bases and J by 2 bases; unmatched bases: 16.

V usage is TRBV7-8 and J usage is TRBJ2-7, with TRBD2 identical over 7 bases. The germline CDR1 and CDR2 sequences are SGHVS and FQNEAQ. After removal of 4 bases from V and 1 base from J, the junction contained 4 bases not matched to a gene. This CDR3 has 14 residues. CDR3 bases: TGTGCCAGCAGCTCAGAAGCGGGATCCTACGAGCAGTACTTC. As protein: CASSSEAGSYEQYF.

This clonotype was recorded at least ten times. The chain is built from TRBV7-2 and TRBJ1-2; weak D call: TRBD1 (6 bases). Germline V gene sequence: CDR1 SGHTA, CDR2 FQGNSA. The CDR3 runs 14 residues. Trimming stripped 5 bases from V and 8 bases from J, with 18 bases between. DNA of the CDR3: TGTGCCAGCAGCAAAGCGGGGGGCGCAAGGGGCTACACCTTC. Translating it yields CASSKAGGARGYTF.

In DNA form, the CDR3 reads TGTGCCAGCAGTTGGGGGACTGAAGCTTTCTTT. Translation gives CASSWGTEAFF. The chain links TRBV6-6 to TRBJ1-1; a possible D gene is TRBD1 (5 bases). With 4 bases removed from V and 5 bases from J, the gap between germline ends came to 5 bases. There are 11 residues in the CDR3. CDR1 is MNHNY and CDR2 is SVGAGI in the germline V gene (reference sequence).

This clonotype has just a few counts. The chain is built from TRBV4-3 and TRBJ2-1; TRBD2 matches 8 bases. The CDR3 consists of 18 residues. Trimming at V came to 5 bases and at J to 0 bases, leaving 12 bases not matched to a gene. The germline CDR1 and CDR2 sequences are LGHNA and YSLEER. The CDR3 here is CASSTRRRGRTSYNEQFF. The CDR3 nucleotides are TGCGCCAGCAGCACCCGAAGGCGCGGGAGGACCTCCTACAATGAGCAGTTCTTC.

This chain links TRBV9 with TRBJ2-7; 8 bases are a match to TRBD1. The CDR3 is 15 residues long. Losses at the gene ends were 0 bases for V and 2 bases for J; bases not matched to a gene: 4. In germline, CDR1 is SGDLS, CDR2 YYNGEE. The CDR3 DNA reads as TGTGCCAGCAGCGTAGGCGGGACAGGAACCTACGAGCAGTACTTC. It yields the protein CASSVGGTGTYEQYF. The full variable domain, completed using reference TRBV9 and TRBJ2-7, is DSGVTQTPKHLITATGQRVTLRCSPRSGDLSVYWYQQSLDQGLQFLIQYYNGEERAKGNILERFSAQQFPDLHSELNLSSLELGDSALYFCASSVGGTGTYEQYFGPGTRLTVT.

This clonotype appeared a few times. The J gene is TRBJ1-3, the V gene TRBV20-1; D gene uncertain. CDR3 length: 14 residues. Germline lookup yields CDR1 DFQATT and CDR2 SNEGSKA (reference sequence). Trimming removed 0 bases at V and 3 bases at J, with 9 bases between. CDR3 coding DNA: TGCAGTGCTAGAGATAGAGGTCATGGAAACACCATATATTTT. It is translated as CSARDRGHGNTIYF.

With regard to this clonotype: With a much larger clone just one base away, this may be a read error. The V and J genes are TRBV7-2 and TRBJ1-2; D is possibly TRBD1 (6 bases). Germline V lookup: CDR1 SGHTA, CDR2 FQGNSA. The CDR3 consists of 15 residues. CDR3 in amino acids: CASSRQGIGNYSYTF. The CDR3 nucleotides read TGTGCCAGCAGCCGGCAGGGGATTGGTAACTATAGCTACACCTTC.

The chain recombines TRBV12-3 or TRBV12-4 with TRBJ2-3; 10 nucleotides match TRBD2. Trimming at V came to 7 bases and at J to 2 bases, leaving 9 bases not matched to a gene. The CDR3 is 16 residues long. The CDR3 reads CASIPGTSAFTDTQYF. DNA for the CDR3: TGTGCCAGCATTCCAGGGACTAGCGCGTTCACAGATACGCAGTATTTT.

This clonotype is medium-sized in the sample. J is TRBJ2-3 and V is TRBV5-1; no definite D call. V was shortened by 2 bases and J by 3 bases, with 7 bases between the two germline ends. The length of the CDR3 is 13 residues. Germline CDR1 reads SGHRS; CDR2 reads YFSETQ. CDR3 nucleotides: TGCGCCAGCAGCTTTCTGCGGACAGATACGCAGTATTTT. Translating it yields CASSFLRTDTQYF.

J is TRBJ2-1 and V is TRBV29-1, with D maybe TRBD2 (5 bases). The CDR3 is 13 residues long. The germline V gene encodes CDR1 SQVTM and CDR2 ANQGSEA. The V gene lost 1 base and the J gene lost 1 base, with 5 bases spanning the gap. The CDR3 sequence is CSVEGTSYNEQFF. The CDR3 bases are TGCAGCGTTGAAGGGACTTCCTACAATGAGCAGTTCTTC.

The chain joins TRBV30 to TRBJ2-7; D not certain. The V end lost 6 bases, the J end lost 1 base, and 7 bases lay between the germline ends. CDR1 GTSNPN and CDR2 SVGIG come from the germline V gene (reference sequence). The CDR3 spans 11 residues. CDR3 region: CACKISYEQYF. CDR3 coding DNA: TGTGCCTGTAAAATATCCTACGAGCAGTACTTC.

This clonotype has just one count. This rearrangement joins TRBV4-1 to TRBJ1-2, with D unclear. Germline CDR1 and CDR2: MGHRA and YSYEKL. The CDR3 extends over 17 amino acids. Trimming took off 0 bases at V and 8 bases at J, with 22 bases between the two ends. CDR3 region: CASSQDEKSKSYVGYTF. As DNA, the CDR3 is TGCGCCAGCAGCCAAGATGAAAAAAGCAAGTCCTATGTCGGCTACACCTTC.

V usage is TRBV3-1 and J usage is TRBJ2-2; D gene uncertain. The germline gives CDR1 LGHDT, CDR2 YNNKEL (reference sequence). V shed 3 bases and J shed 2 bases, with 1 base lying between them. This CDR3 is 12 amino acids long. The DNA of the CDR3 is TGTGCCAGCAGCCATAACACCGGGGAGCTGTTTTTT. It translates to CASSHNTGELFF. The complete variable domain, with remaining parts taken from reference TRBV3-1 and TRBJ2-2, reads DTAVSQTPKYLVTQMGNDKSIKCEQNLGHDTMYWYKQDSKKFLKIMFSYNNKELIINETVPNRFSPKSPDKAHLNLHINSLELGDSAVYFCASSHNTGELFFGEGSRLTVL.

The CDR3 region is CAGTRTSGNTDTQYF. The CDR3 DNA sequence: TGTGCCGGCACACGGACTAGCGGGAACACAGATACGCAGTATTTT. V gene TRBV18 combines with J gene TRBJ2-3; 12 positions agree with TRBD2. The CDR3 is made up of 15 amino acids. Germline CDR1 KGHSH, CDR2 LQKENI. The V gene end was trimmed by 11 bases and the J gene end by 2 bases; junction bases not matched to a gene: 8.

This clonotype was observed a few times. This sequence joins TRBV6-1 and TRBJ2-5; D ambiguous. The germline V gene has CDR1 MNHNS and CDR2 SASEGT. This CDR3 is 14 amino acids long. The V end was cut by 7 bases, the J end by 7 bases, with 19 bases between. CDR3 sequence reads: CASMQAIQTGTQYF. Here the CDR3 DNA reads TGTGCCAGCATGCAGGCGATCCAAACGGGGACCCAGTACTTC.

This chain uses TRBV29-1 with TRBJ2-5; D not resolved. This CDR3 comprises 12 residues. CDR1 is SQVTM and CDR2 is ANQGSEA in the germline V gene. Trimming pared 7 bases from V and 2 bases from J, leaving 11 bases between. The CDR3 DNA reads TGCAGCGCTACGGACGATCAAGAGACCCAGTACTTC. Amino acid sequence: CSATDDQETQYF.

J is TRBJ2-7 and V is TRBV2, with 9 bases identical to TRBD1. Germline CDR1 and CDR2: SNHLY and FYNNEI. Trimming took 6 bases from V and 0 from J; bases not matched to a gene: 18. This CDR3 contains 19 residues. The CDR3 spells CASSEPAAGTGTYSYEQYF. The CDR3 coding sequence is TGTGCCAGCAGCGAACCTGCCGCCGGGACAGGGACTTACTCCTACGAGCAGTACTTC.

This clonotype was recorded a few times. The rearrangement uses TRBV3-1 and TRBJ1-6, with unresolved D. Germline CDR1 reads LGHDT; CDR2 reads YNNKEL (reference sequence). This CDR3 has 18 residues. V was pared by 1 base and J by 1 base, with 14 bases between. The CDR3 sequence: CASSQVFGPTSYNSPLHF. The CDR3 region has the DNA TGTGCCAGCAGCCAAGTTTTTGGGCCCACGTCCTATAATTCACCCCTCCACTTT.